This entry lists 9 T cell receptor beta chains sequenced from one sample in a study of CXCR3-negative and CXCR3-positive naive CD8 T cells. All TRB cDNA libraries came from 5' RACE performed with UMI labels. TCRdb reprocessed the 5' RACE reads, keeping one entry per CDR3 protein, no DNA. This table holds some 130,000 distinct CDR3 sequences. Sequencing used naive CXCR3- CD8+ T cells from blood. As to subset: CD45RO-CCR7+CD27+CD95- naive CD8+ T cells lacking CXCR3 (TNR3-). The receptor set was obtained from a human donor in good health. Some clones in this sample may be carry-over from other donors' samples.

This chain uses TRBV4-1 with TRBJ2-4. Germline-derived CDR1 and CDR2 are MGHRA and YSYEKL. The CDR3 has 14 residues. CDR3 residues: CASSQDPAKNIQYF.

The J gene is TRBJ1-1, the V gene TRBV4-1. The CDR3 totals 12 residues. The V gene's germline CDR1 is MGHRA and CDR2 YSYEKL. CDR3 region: CASSQLGIEAFF.

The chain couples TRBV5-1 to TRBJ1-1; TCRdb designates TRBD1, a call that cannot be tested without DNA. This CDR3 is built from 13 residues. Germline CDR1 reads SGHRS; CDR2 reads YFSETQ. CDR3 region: CACSGAANTEAFF. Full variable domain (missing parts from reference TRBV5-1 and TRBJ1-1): KAGVTQTPRYLIKTRGQQVTLSCSPISGHRSVSWYQQTPGQGLQFLFEYFSETQRNKGNFPGRFSGRQFSNSRSEMNVSTLELGDSALYLCACSGAANTEAFFGQGTRLTVV.

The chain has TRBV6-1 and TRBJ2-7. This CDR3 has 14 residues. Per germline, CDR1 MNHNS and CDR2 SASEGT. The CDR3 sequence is CASGPDKISYEQYF.

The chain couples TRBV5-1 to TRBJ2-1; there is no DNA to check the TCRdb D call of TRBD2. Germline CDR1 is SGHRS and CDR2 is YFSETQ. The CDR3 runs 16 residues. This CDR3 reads CASSFGRGGRRNEQFF. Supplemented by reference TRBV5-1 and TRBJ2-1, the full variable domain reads KAGVTQTPRYLIKTRGQQVTLSCSPISGHRSVSWYQQTPGQGLQFLFEYFSETQRNKGNFPGRFSGRQFSNSRSEMNVSTLELGDSALYLCASSFGRGGRRNEQFFGPGTRLTVL.

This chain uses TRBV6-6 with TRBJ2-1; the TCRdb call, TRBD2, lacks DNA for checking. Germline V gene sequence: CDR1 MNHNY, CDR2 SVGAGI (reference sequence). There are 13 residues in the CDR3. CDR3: CASSFRGGNEQFF.

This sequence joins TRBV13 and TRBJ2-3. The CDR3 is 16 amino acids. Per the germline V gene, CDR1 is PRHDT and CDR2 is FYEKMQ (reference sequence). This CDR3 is CASSLALAGVTDTQYF. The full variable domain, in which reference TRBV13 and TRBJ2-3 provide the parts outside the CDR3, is AAGVIQSPRHLIKEKRETATLKCYPIPRHDTVYWYQQGPGQDPQFLISFYEKMQSDKGSIPDRFSAQQFSDYHSELNMSSLELGDSALYFCASSLALAGVTDTQYFGPGTRLTVL.

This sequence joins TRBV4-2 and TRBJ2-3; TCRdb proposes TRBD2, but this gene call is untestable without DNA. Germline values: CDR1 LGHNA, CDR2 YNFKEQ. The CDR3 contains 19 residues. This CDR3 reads CASSQEATRGGLSTDTQYF.

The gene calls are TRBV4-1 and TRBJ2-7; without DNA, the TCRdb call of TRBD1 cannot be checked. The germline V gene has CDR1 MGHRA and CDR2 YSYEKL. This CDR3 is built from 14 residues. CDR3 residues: CASSPDRGLGEQYF.